This is a list of T cell receptor beta chains from one sample in a study of post-analysis software for immune sequencing data. TCRdb re-analysed the PCR reads in MiXCR, keeping a single row per CDR3 protein. In the table there are about 200,000 distinct CDR3 sequences, approximately 29% of which are singletons. Sequenced: blood. The receptor source for this set is a girl aged 2 to 17 with multiple sclerosis. Both conserved end residues are trimmed from each CDR3. The size entry is marked missing in some rows and otherwise reads once, few, many or a size class.

v_gene	abundance	j_gene	CDR3aa
TRBV7-9	few	TRBJ1-4	ASSQGQDNEKLF
TRBV7-6	many	TRBJ2-5	ASSPPTRDRVETQY
TRBV18	-	TRBJ2-7	ASSPRQGSSYEQY
TRBV12-3/TRBV12-4	-	TRBJ1-2	ASSGTPEDGYT
TRBV9	once	TRBJ1-3	ASMGTVGGNTIY
TRBV20-1	many	TRBJ2-7	SATPQFYEQY
TRBV2	-	TRBJ2-3	ASSKLAGHPDTQY
TRBV6-1	-	TRBJ2-3	ASRGTSLDTQY
TRBV7-9	-	TRBJ1-1	ASSLPGQVALGDTEAF
TRBV28	many	TRBJ2-1	ASSSPGQGAPDEQF
TRBV5-8	many	TRBJ1-2	ASSLRGPYGYT
TRBV2	-	TRBJ2-1	ASSLGRVEQF
TRBV7-9	-	TRBJ2-1	ASSFSRASYNEQF
TRBV5-1	-	TRBJ2-7	ASSFMGGTSGPEQY
TRBV28	many	TRBJ2-7	ASSYPPGGERSYEQY
TRBV4-2	many	TRBJ2-5	ASSQDSGGFQETQY
TRBV6-6	-	TRBJ2-5	ASRSGLVGARETQY
TRBV20-1	many	TRBJ1-2	SARDLGVLWGGYT
TRBV4-2	-	TRBJ2-2	ASSQASMGTGELF
TRBV24-1	few	TRBJ2-1	ATSAGILAGLDEQF
TRBV20-1	few	TRBJ1-5	SANPGANSNQPQH
TRBV28	few	TRBJ1-2	ASTPGQLTRYT
TRBV10-1	many	TRBJ2-7	ASSGGQDYTGEQY
TRBV20-1	-	TRBJ1-2	SARKGDGYT
TRBV4-1	many	TRBJ2-3	ASSHGREGDTQY
TRBV12-3/TRBV12-4	many	TRBJ2-7	ASSRTTGGEQY
TRBV19	-	TRBJ2-1	ASSMLITDEQF
TRBV20-1	many	TRBJ2-1	SARGGVNSYNEQF
TRBV20-1	-	TRBJ2-1	SARSSGSYEQF
TRBV2	-	TRBJ2-7	ASRSGTGASYEQY
TRBV5-1	-	TRBJ1-4	ASSLNPQEKLF
TRBV29-1	many	TRBJ2-1	SVETTEQF
TRBV9	-	TRBJ1-1	ASSFRTGMNTEAF
TRBV7-9	many	TRBJ2-7	ASGASYEQY
TRBV11-2	many	TRBJ2-1	ASSSTSGSWIGPGYEQF
TRBV7-2	many	TRBJ1-2	ASSFLDDRAQLYGYT
TRBV11-2	few	TRBJ1-1	ASSPIPGQGQNTEAF
TRBV20-1	few	TRBJ2-6	SARGAYGANVLT
TRBV19	few	TRBJ2-5	ASSDTSGRLQETQY
TRBV5-1	-	TRBJ2-1	ASSPSRGLRPYNEQF
TRBV7-9	-	TRBJ1-4	ASSQTGTPVPNEKLF
TRBV20-1	many	TRBJ2-3	STAASTDTQY
TRBV6-5	-	TRBJ1-1	ASSQTPDSLNTEAF
TRBV5-1	-	TRBJ1-1	ASSWTGLNTEAF